Below, 8 T cell receptor beta chains from the same sample are listed, as sequenced in a study of shared clonotypes between healthy human individuals (dated by TCRdb to the early 2020s). To prepare the library, the immunoSEQ multiplex PCR assay was applied. The table comes from immuneACCESS by way of TCRdb, which keeps in-frame sequences with V and J called. Part of the clones is missing from these tables; in studies checked, under half for an unresolved V gene and the rest for unknown reasons. The sample table shows about 1 million clones, and around 75% are seen once. Nearly 1.5% of the sample is taken by the ten largest. What was sequenced was memory CD4+ T cells sorted from blood. This sample's cell subset or site label indicates: CD45RA-negative fraction. These receptors were obtained from a man aged 18 to 30 in good health.

V usage is TRBV7-2 and J usage is TRBJ1-6; 8 positions agree with TRBD1. Germline V gene data show CDR1 as SGHTA and CDR2 as FQGNSA. CDR3 length: 14 residues. Trimming at V came to 5 bases and at J to 9 bases, leaving 6 bases not matched to a gene. The CDR3 is CASSADRGGSPLHF. The CDR3 DNA follows: TGTGCCAGCAGCGCCGACAGGGGAGGTTCACCCCTCCACTTT.

The V gene is TRBV2, the J gene TRBJ1-1; D is unclear. The CDR3 extends over 13 amino acids. Deletions cut 7 bases from V and 4 bases from J, with 13 bases between. CDR1 is SNHLY, CDR2 FYNNEI, per germline. CDR3 amino acids: CASKREGSTEAFF. DNA for the CDR3: TGTGCCAGCAAGAGGGAGGGTTCCACTGAAGCTTTCTTT.

This clone was counted a single time. The V gene is TRBV4-1, the J gene TRBJ1-1; D gene uncertain. The CDR3 loop spans 14 amino acids. Germline V CDR1 and CDR2: MGHRA, YSYEKL. V shed 4 bases and J shed 3 bases, with 12 bases lying between them. This chain's CDR3 is CASSPREYDTEAFF. The CDR3, as DNA: TGCGCCAGCAGCCCTCGGGAGTACGACACTGAAGCTTTCTTT.

V gene TRBV11-2 combines with J gene TRBJ1-6; the D is unclear. Trimming took off 0 bases at V and 0 bases at J, with 6 bases between the two ends. The CDR3 covers 16 residues. Germline lookup yields CDR1 SGHAT and CDR2 FQNNGV. The CDR3 loop reads CASSLDRSSYNSPLHF. CDR3 coding DNA: TGTGCCAGCAGCTTAGACAGGAGCTCCTATAATTCACCCCTCCACTTT. The variable domain in full, completed from reference TRBV11-2 and TRBJ1-6, reads EAGVAQSPRYKIIEKRQSVAFWCNPISGHATLYWYQQILGQGPKLLIQFQNNGVVDDSQLPKDRFSAERLKGVDSTLKIQPAKLEDSAVYLCASSLDRSSYNSPLHFGNGTRLTVT.

This clone was seen more than once but under ten times. The genes are TRBV29-1 and TRBJ1-4, with TRBD1 matching over 11 bases. The CDR3 sequence is 15 residues long. Germline CDR1 reads SQVTM; CDR2 reads ANQGSEA. Unmatched junction bases numbered 8, after V lost 4 bases and J lost 7 bases. CDR3 residues: CSVADGTGGSEKLFF. The CDR3 region has the DNA TGCAGCGTTGCAGATGGGACAGGGGGGAGTGAAAAACTGTTTTTT.

V gene TRBV10-3 combines with J gene TRBJ1-1; D remains unclear. Germline assignment: CDR1 ENHRY and CDR2 SYGVKD. The CDR3 is made up of 13 amino acids. Trimming stripped 6 bases from V and 1 base from J, with 9 bases between. The CDR3 DNA follows: TGTGCCATCAGCCTAGATTCGAACACTGAAGCTTTCTTT. Amino acid sequence: CAISLDSNTEAFF.

This clone occurred many times. V and J are TRBV12-5 and TRBJ2-7, with 12 bases fitting TRBD2. J lost 2 bases, V lost 2 bases, and 7 bases had no gene match. Germline V gives CDR1 LGHNT, CDR2 FRNRAP. CDR3 length: 17 residues. The CDR3 is CASGLLGTSGFPYEQYF. CDR3 coding DNA: TGTGCTAGTGGTTTGCTGGGGACTAGCGGGTTCCCCTACGAGCAGTACTTC.

In DNA, the CDR3 is TGTGCCAGCAGCCCCAACGGACAGGGGGCCTACAATGAGCAGTTCTTC. Its translation: CASSPNGQGAYNEQFF. The chain carries TRBV7-3 and TRBJ2-1; 10 bases align to TRBD1. This CDR3 contains 16 residues. J gave up 2 bases and V 5 bases, and 6 bases lay outside the gene matches. CDR1 is SGHTA and CDR2 is FQGTGA in the germline V gene.